The rows below give T cell receptor beta chains drawn from one sample of a study of tumor-infiltrating lymphocytes in primary liver carcinoma. TCRdb reprocessed the multiplex PCR reads via MiXCR and lists one record per CDR3 protein. Counted here are about 180,000 distinct CDR3 sequences, over 50% occurring once; the ten biggest clones make up less than 75%. Sequenced: peripheral blood. Receptors were obtained from a man in his forties with primary liver carcinoma and hepatitis B virus infection. The CDR3 runs from the conserved cysteine through the conserved F or W. The D gene is left open where the match is weak. Only some rows state a clone size, as once, few, many or a class for expanded clones.

D | length | J | size | V | DNA | CDR3
TRBD1 | 13 | TRBJ1-1 | . | TRBV29-1 | TGCAGCGTTGGATCACAGGGGTACACTGAAGTTTTCTTT | CSVGSQGYTEVFF
TRBD2 | 15 | TRBJ2-1 | once | TRBV11-2 | TGTGCCGGCAGCGCAACTGGGACTAGCGGACCCGAGCAGTTCTTC | CAGSATGTSGPEQFF
. | 12 | TRBJ2-7 | few | TRBV10-3 | TGTGCCATCGGCGGGGCAGGGAACGAGCAGTACTTC | CAIGGAGNEQYF
TRBD1 | 15 | TRBJ1-1 | . | TRBV5-5 | TGTGCCAGCAGCATAGGACAGGGGATGAACACTGAAGCTTTCTTT | CASSIGQGMNTEAFF
. | 13 | TRBJ1-2 | few | TRBV10-3 | TGTGCCATCAGTGAGGACAGGAACTATGGCTACACCTTC | CAISEDRNYGYTF
. | 13 | TRBJ2-3 | many | TRBV11-2 | TGTGCCAGCAGCTTAGAACTCACAGATACGCAGTATTTT | CASSLELTDTQYF
TRBD2 | 14 | TRBJ2-3 | . | TRBV7-8 | TGTGCCAGCAGCTTGGGCGGGAGTAGTAATACGCAGTATTTT | CASSLGGSSNTQYF
. | 15 | TRBJ2-5 | . | TRBV10-3 | TGTGCCAACAGCGGGGTAGGGACAGCGGACGAGACCCAGTACTTC | CANSGVGTADETQYF
. | 14 | TRBJ1-2 | . | TRBV29-1 | TGCAGCGTTCCTCTGGCAGGGAGGGGCTATGGCAACACCTTC | CSVPLAGRGYGNTF
. | 13 | TRBJ2-3 | . | TRBV29-1 | TGCAGCGCCGCTTTAGTAGCGCAAGATACGCAGTATTTT | CSAALVAQDTQYF
TRBD2 | 15 | TRBJ2-1 | many | TRBV11-2 | TGTGCCAGCAGCCCCCCTTCTAGCGGATACAATGAGCAGTTCTTC | CASSPPSSGYNEQFF
TRBD1 | 19 | TRBJ2-4 | many | TRBV11-1 | TGTGCCAGCAGCTTGGGGGCCGGGACAGGGGGCCCAGCCAAAAACATTCAGTACTTC | CASSLGAGTGGPAKNIQYF
TRBD1 | 14 | TRBJ2-7 | . | TRBV13 | TGTGCCAGCAGCCCAGACAGGGGCGCCTACGAGCAGTACTTC | CASSPDRGAYEQYF
. | 12 | TRBJ1-2 | many | TRBV29-1 | TGCAGCGTTGGGGACCTTGGAGGAGGCTACACCTTC | CSVGDLGGGYTF
. | 15 | TRBJ2-5 | . | TRBV11-2 | TGTGCCAGCAGCCAACAGGAACAGGGTCCAGAGACCCAGTACTTC | CASSQQEQGPETQYF
. | 16 | TRBJ1-5 | . | TRBV6-6 | TGTGCCAGCAGTTACGGGGGTGTTAAGTTAGGGCAGCCCCAGCATTTT | CASSYGGVKLGQPQHF
. | 15 | TRBJ2-5 | many | TRBV4-1 | TGCGCCAGCACTCCAGGACCCGCCGGCAAGGAGACCCAGTACTTC | CASTPGPAGKETQYF
. | 13 | TRBJ1-2 | . | TRBV7-8 | TGTGCCAGCAGCTTAGTCGGCTTCTATGGCTACACCTTC | CASSLVGFYGYTF